What follows are 16 T cell receptor beta chains derived from one specimen sequenced in a study of cytomegalovirus exposure and HLA in healthy donors. 60 Vbeta and 13 Jbeta primers were used in PCR. Assay used: immunoSEQ multiplex PCR; TCRdb lists only in-frame clones, some missing. The repertoire has about 170,000 clones, around three quarters of them found once; the top ten carry roughly 2.1%. Sequencing was performed on PBMCs. These receptors came from a woman aged 25 to 39 in good health and CMV-seropositive.

The CDR3 here is CASGPVGSSYNEQFF. Written as DNA, the CDR3 is TGTGCTAGTGGTCCCGTCGGTAGCTCCTACAATGAGCAGTTCTTC. This chain joins TRBV12-5 and TRBJ2-1; D is unresolved. Germline V gene sequence: CDR1 LGHNT, CDR2 FRNRAP. Between the trimmed V and J ends, which lost 5 bases and 0 bases, there was a span of 11 bases. CDR3 length: 15 amino acids. Supplemented by reference TRBV12-5 and TRBJ2-1, the full variable domain reads DARVTQTPRHKVTEMGQEVTMRCQPILGHNTVFWYRQTMMQGLELLAYFRNRAPLDDSGMPKDRFSAEMPDATLATLKIQPSEPRDSAVYFCASGPVGSSYNEQFFGPGTRLTVL.

V is TRBV6-5 and J is TRBJ2-3; perhaps TRBD1 as D (6 bases). From germline, CDR1 is MNHEY and CDR2 SVGAGI. V was pared by 4 bases and J by 5 bases, with 16 bases between. The CDR3 consists of 15 residues. The CDR3 nucleotides are TGTGCCAGCAGTTTCCTCCGCGAGGGGGTAGATACGCAGTATTTT. Its protein product is CASSFLREGVDTQYF.

V and J are TRBV5-4 and TRBJ1-1, with a possible D match to TRBD1 (6 bases). Deletions cut 7 bases from V and 5 bases from J, with 9 bases between. Germline-derived CDR1 and CDR2 are SGHNT and YYREEE (reference sequence). CDR3 length equals 11 residues. CDR3 region: CASEQGTEAFF. CDR3 sequence (DNA): TGTGCCAGCGAACAGGGAACTGAAGCTTTCTTT.

This chain joins TRBV27 and TRBJ1-2; D uncertain. Trimming stripped 3 bases from V and 4 bases from J, with 9 bases between. The CDR3 extends over 13 amino acids. Germline CDR1 MNHEY, CDR2 SMNVEV (reference sequence). The CDR3 DNA sequence: TGTGCCAGCAGTTTGGGGAGAGCCTATGGCTACACCTTC. This gives the protein CASSLGRAYGYTF.

This clone was picked up a small number of times. The V call is TRBV27, the J call TRBJ2-7, with 15 nucleotides matching TRBD2. Germline V gene data show CDR1 as MNHEY and CDR2 as SMNVEV (reference sequence). This CDR3 is built from 18 residues. Germline trimming cut 5 bases from V and 4 bases from J; bases unmatched to any gene: 12. DNA of the CDR3: TGTGCCAGCAGTCCAGGGACTAGCGGGAGGACACCAATTTACGAGCAGTACTTC. Encoded protein: CASSPGTSGRTPIYEQYF.

The chain couples TRBV5-1 to TRBJ2-7; 8 bases fit TRBD1. The J segment lost 0 bases and the V segment lost 3 bases, leaving 2 bases of the junction unmatched. The CDR3 totals 14 residues. The germline V gene encodes CDR1 SGHRS and CDR2 YFSETQ. This CDR3 is CASSSTGVSYEQYF. Written as DNA, the CDR3 is TGCGCCAGCAGCTCGACAGGGGTCTCCTACGAGCAGTACTTC.

This chain connects TRBV19 to TRBJ1-1; a possible D gene is TRBD1 (5 bases). Looked up from germline, CDR1 is LNHDA and CDR2 is SQIVND (reference sequence). Between the trimmed V and J ends, which lost 8 bases and 5 bases, there was a span of 18 bases. The CDR3 runs to 14 residues. In DNA, the CDR3 is TGTGCCAGTGGGCGGGGACGTAGTCGGACTGAAGCTTTCTTT. Translating it yields CASGRGRSRTEAFF.

This clone was counted a single time. CDR3 sequence (DNA): TGCAGTGTTAGCGGGGGTAATACGCAGTATTTT. Protein: CSVSGGNTQYF. This chain links TRBV20-1 with TRBJ2-3; the match to TRBD2 covers 9 bases. Germline V gene lookup returns CDR1 DFQATT and CDR2 SNEGSKA (reference sequence). CDR3 length: 11 residues. V shed 7 bases and J 7 bases; nucleotides not matched to a gene: 3.

This sequence joins TRBV7-9 and TRBJ2-1; 8 bases map to TRBD2. The germline V gene has CDR1 SEHNR and CDR2 FQNEAQ (reference sequence). There are 16 residues in the CDR3. The J segment lost 4 bases and the V segment lost 0 bases, leaving 5 bases of the junction unmatched. The CDR3 region is CASSLAGLAAYNEQFF. The CDR3 DNA sequence: TGTGCCAGCAGCTTAGCCGGACTAGCCGCTTACAATGAGCAGTTCTTC.

The chain employs TRBV9 and TRBJ2-1, with D maybe TRBD2 (6 bases). The germline CDR1 and CDR2 sequences are SGDLS and YYNGEE. With 0 bases removed from V and 9 bases from J, the gap between germline ends came to 16 bases. The CDR3 is 15 residues long. CDR3 bases: TGTGCCAGCAGCGTAGCCGGAGGGGAGGTGTTTGAGCAGTTCTTC. Protein: CASSVAGGEVFEQFF.

V usage is TRBV5-6 and J usage is TRBJ1-1, with no clear D. The CDR3 covers 14 residues. Trimming left V 6 bases short and J 2 bases short, with 14 bases between. From germline, CDR1 is SGHDT and CDR2 YYEEEE. The CDR3 reads CASTLDLYNTEAFF. CDR3 coding DNA: TGTGCCAGCACCCTCGACTTATACAACACTGAAGCTTTCTTT.

The V call is TRBV4-3, the J call TRBJ1-4; the D is unclear. Germline-derived CDR1 and CDR2 are LGHNA and YSLEER. V was pared by 4 bases and J by 1 base, with 10 bases between. The CDR3 runs 15 residues. This CDR3 reads CASSLRVVTNEKLFF. The CDR3 DNA is TGCGCCAGCAGCCTCCGGGTAGTAACTAATGAAAAACTGTTTTTT.

This rearrangement joins TRBV6-1 to TRBJ2-7; a possible D gene is TRBD1 (5 bases). Between the trimmed V and J ends, which lost 4 bases and 0 bases, there was a span of 10 bases. The V gene's germline CDR1 is MNHNS and CDR2 SASEGT. The CDR3 loop spans 14 amino acids. The DNA of the CDR3 is TGTGCCAGCAGTGCAACAGGTCCCTCCTACGAGCAGTACTTC. Its translation is CASSATGPSYEQYF.

The chain combines TRBV27 with TRBJ1-5; D might be TRBD1 (5 bases). The CDR3 spans 12 residues. Trimming left V 9 bases short and J 7 bases short, with 13 bases between. Germline V gives CDR1 MNHEY, CDR2 SMNVEV (reference sequence). The CDR3 spells CARGGLEQPQHF. The CDR3 nucleotides are TGTGCCAGGGGGGGTTTGGAACAGCCCCAGCATTTT.

This chain joins TRBV27 and TRBJ2-2, with D unclear. Trimming stripped 8 bases from V and 0 bases from J, with 10 bases between. Per the germline V gene, CDR1 is MNHEY and CDR2 is SMNVEV (reference sequence). The CDR3 consists of 14 residues. The CDR3 reads CASATTPNTGELFF. The CDR3, as DNA: TGTGCCAGCGCGACGACTCCGAACACCGGGGAGCTGTTTTTT.

The J gene is TRBJ1-2, the V gene TRBV30; D perhaps matches TRBD1 (6 bases). Looked up from germline, CDR1 is GTSNPN and CDR2 is SVGIG (reference sequence). V gave up 7 bases and J gave up 3 bases, with 24 bases separating them. There are 16 residues in the CDR3. The CDR3 sequence is CASTGGGNLLYYGYTF. DNA for the CDR3: TGTGCCTCGACCGGGGGGGGCAACCTACTATACTATGGCTACACCTTC.